The TCR beta chain under discussion was sequenced for a study of cytomegalovirus exposure and HLA in healthy donors. Whole-study findings and limits: TCR beta chain V- and J-gene trimming was linked, in a later analysis, to a missense variant in DCLRE1C.

PCR amplification relied on 60 Vbeta primers (plus 13 Jbeta primers). Sequenced by immunoSEQ multiplex PCR; TCRdb stores in-frame clones only, minus some. Here the sample spans roughly 100,000 clones, over 12% being singletons. V was trimmed by 5 bases and J by 2 bases, leaving 5 bases between them. The germline V gene has CDR1 MNHNY and CDR2 SVGAGI (reference sequence). The CDR3 length is 12 residues. Concerning this clone: Antigen specificity is unknown.

This TCR was recovered from a female donor in good health and CMV-seronegative. V gene TRBV6-6 combines with J gene TRBJ2-3; the D is unclear. The material sequenced was PBMCs. Here the CDR3 reads CASSIYTDTQYF. The DNA for the CDR3 is TGTGCCAGCAGTATTTACACAGATACGCAGTATTTT.